The 8 T cell receptor beta chains below come from one sample, sequenced in a study of CD8+ T cells in alopecia areata. Stated treatment: oral pan-JAK inhibitor, 5-10 mg twice daily. Sequencing used cDNA as its template, made by extracting RNA and reverse transcribing it. Produced via immunoSEQ multiplex PCR; TCRdb's table is partial and in-frame only. This sample has roughly 100,000 clones, with 44% found just once. Material: CD8+ T cells sorted from blood, obtained at week 24, from a patient treated with tofacitinib. Source of these receptors: a human donor with alopecia areata.

A remark on this clone: A much bigger clone sits one base away, suggesting this may be a read error. V and J are TRBV7-3 and TRBJ2-3; the match to TRBD1 covers 11 bases. This CDR3 comprises 15 residues. CDR1 is SGHTA and CDR2 is FQGTGA in the germline V gene. The V segment lost 3 bases and the J segment 3 bases; nucleotides outside the gene matches: 2. The CDR3 DNA is TGTGCCAGCAGCTTCGGGACAGGGGGGACAGATACGCAGTATTTT. The encoded protein is CASSFGTGGTDTQYF.

This clone was observed a handful of times. This chain joins TRBV9 and TRBJ1-2; D not certain. Germline V gives CDR1 SGDLS, CDR2 YYNGEE. The germline V and J ends were trimmed by 0 bases and 3 bases, with 9 bases remaining between them. This CDR3 has 14 residues. The CDR3 DNA is TGTGCCAGCAGCGTAGGCGGAGGGTACTATGGCTACACCTTC. It codes for CASSVGGGYYGYTF.

This sequence joins TRBV15 and TRBJ1-5; the D gene is possibly TRBD1 (6 bases). The CDR3 extends over 17 amino acids. CDR1 and CDR2 (germline): LNHNV, YYDKDF (reference sequence). Between the trimmed V and J ends, which lost 2 bases and 4 bases, there was a span of 18 bases. The CDR3 here is CATSRPTGAGQNQPQHF. The CDR3 DNA reads TGTGCCACCAGCAGACCCACGGGGGCAGGGCAAAATCAGCCCCAGCATTTT.

The V gene is TRBV15, the J gene TRBJ1-4, with D hard to call. The CDR3 covers 15 residues. Germline V gene lookup returns CDR1 LNHNV and CDR2 YYDKDF (reference sequence). Trimming left V 4 bases short and J 3 bases short, with 12 bases between. Written as DNA, the CDR3 is TGTGCCACCAGCAAAAGACCAGCACCTAATGAAAAACTGTTTTTT. Translating it yields CATSKRPAPNEKLFF.

The chain combines TRBV4-1 with TRBJ2-7; a weak D match, TRBD1 (5 bases). The CDR3 spans 15 residues. Trimming removed 4 bases from V and 3 bases from J, with 16 bases in between. The germline V gene encodes CDR1 MGHRA and CDR2 YSYEKL. The CDR3 protein is CASSRDAQRGYEQYF. CDR3 DNA: TGCGCCAGCAGCCGAGACGCACAAAGGGGCTACGAGCAGTACTTC.

V gene TRBV6-5 combines with J gene TRBJ2-1; TRBD2 agrees at 8 bases. This CDR3 has 15 amino acids. With V trimmed by 7 bases and J by 6 bases, 11 bases remained unmatched. Germline CDR1 MNHEY, CDR2 SVGAGI. The CDR3 loop reads CASKVGTSSRNEQFF. CDR3 sequence (DNA): TGTGCCAGCAAAGTCGGGACTAGTAGCCGCAATGAGCAGTTCTTC.

This clone was recorded a few times. The V gene is TRBV27, the J gene TRBJ2-1; TRBD1 matches 10 bases. J gave up 2 bases and V 5 bases, and 3 bases lay outside the gene matches. From germline, CDR1 is MNHEY and CDR2 SMNVEV (reference sequence). The CDR3 covers 15 residues. For the CDR3, the DNA is TGTGCCAGCAGTCGGGGGACAGGGGCCTACAATGAGCAGTTCTTC. It encodes CASSRGTGAYNEQFF.

The chain joins TRBV2 to TRBJ1-2; unclear D gene. This CDR3 contains 13 residues. Per germline, CDR1 SNHLY and CDR2 FYNNEI. The V end lost 7 bases, the J end lost 0 bases, and 9 bases lay between the germline ends. DNA for the CDR3: TGTGCCAGCATGCGGGCCCCTAACTATGGCTACACCTTC. It specifies CASMRAPNYGYTF.